Listed below are T cell receptor beta chains from one sample, sequenced in a study of Ad26.COV2.S vaccination and SARS-CoV-2 variants. The repertoire was sequenced with immunoSEQ multiplex PCR; TCRdb's copy has only in-frame clones and lacks some. This sample carries 300,000 to 400,000 clones, around 87% of them seen once, and the ten largest clones take around 3.5%. Material: peripheral blood, obtained in a trial of Ad26.COV2.S vaccine versus placebo. These receptors all come from a person aged 18 to 65 who received the Ad26.COV2.S COVID-19 vaccine or a placebo. The CDR3 runs from the conserved cysteine through the conserved F or W. A D gene is named only where the DNA matches it firmly. Clone size, where shown, is once, few, many, or a class for clones that have expanded.

D gene: NA; V gene: TRBV5-1; J gene: TRBJ2-5; clone size: NA; CDR3 protein: CASSFRQVETQYF; CDR3 DNA: TGCGCCAGCAGCTTCCGGCAGGTCGAGACCCAGTACTTC
D gene: NA; V gene: TRBV6-5; J gene: TRBJ1-4; clone size: NA; CDR3 protein: CASSYGRTALNEKLFF; CDR3 DNA: TGTGCCAGCAGTTACGGTCGGACAGCCCTTAATGAAAAACTGTTTTTT
D gene: TRBD2; V gene: TRBV9; J gene: TRBJ2-7; clone size: NA; CDR3 protein: CASSPRLASAYEQYF; CDR3 DNA: TGTGCCAGCAGCCCCCGACTAGCGAGTGCCTACGAGCAGTACTTC
D gene: TRBD2; V gene: TRBV4-3; J gene: TRBJ2-5; clone size: NA; CDR3 protein: CASSQGRAGGRETQYF; CDR3 DNA: TGCGCCAGCAGCCAAGGGCGCGCGGGGGGGCGGGAGACCCAGTACTTC
D gene: NA; V gene: TRBV5-1; J gene: TRBJ1-3; clone size: NA; CDR3 protein: CASSPGAAGNTIYF; CDR3 DNA: TGCGCCAGCAGCCCGGGGGCAGCTGGAAACACCATATATTTT
D gene: NA; V gene: TRBV6-6; J gene: TRBJ2-3; clone size: NA; CDR3 protein: CASSYRDPTDTQYF; CDR3 DNA: TGTGCCAGCAGTTACCGGGACCCTACAGATACGCAGTATTTT
D gene: NA; V gene: TRBV27; J gene: TRBJ1-1; clone size: NA; CDR3 protein: CASSSTRVIGTEAFF; CDR3 DNA: TGTGCCAGCAGTTCGACCAGGGTGATTGGCACTGAAGCTTTCTTT
D gene: NA; V gene: TRBV2; J gene: TRBJ1-2; clone size: few; CDR3 protein: CASREAYYGYTF; CDR3 DNA: TGTGCCAGCAGGGAGGCTTACTATGGCTACACCTTC
D gene: TRBD1; V gene: TRBV7-9; J gene: TRBJ1-2; clone size: NA; CDR3 protein: CASFQTGNYGYTF; CDR3 DNA: TGTGCCAGCTTTCAGACAGGGAACTATGGCTACACCTTC
D gene: NA; V gene: TRBV7-2; J gene: TRBJ2-2; clone size: NA; CDR3 protein: CASSSRAPGELFF; CDR3 DNA: TGTGCCAGCAGCTCACGGGCCCCCGGGGAGCTGTTTTTT
D gene: NA; V gene: TRBV5-4; J gene: TRBJ2-1; clone size: NA; CDR3 protein: CASSWGGRYNEQFF; CDR3 DNA: TGTGCCAGCAGCTGGGGTGGCCGGTACAATGAGCAGTTCTTC
D gene: NA; V gene: TRBV7-2; J gene: TRBJ2-5; clone size: NA; CDR3 protein: CASNRAGQETQYF; CDR3 DNA: TGTGCCAGCAATCGGGCGGGGCAAGAGACCCAGTACTTC
D gene: TRBD1; V gene: TRBV19; J gene: TRBJ1-6; clone size: NA; CDR3 protein: CASSIAGGRNSPLHF; CDR3 DNA: TGTGCCAGTAGTATCGCAGGGGGCCGAAATTCACCCCTCCACTTT
D gene: TRBD1; V gene: TRBV5-4; J gene: TRBJ2-6; clone size: NA; CDR3 protein: CASSDFRTGGAGANVLTF; CDR3 DNA: TGTGCCAGCAGCGACTTTAGGACAGGGGGCGCTGGGGCCAACGTCCTGACTTTC
D gene: NA; V gene: TRBV15; J gene: TRBJ1-5; clone size: few; CDR3 protein: CATSRGAGNQPQHF; CDR3 DNA: TGTGCCACCAGCAGAGGGGCAGGAAATCAGCCCCAGCATTTT
D gene: NA; V gene: TRBV5-5; J gene: TRBJ2-7; clone size: NA; CDR3 protein: CASSLGEGNYEQYF; CDR3 DNA: TGTGCCAGCAGCTTGGGGGAAGGGAACTACGAGCAGTACTTC
D gene: NA; V gene: TRBV14; J gene: TRBJ2-7; clone size: NA; CDR3 protein: CASRRGGGGHEQYF; CDR3 DNA: TGTGCCAGCAGAAGGGGAGGGGGCGGCCACGAGCAGTACTTC
D gene: NA; V gene: TRBV4-3; J gene: TRBJ2-1; clone size: NA; CDR3 protein: CASSPKEFSYNEQFF; CDR3 DNA: TGCGCCAGCAGCCCTAAGGAGTTTTCCTACAATGAGCAGTTCTTC
D gene: TRBD2; V gene: TRBV19; J gene: TRBJ2-7; clone size: once; CDR3 protein: CASSTRTSGAVYEQYF; CDR3 DNA: TGTGCCAGTAGTACACGGACTAGCGGGGCGGTCTACGAGCAGTACTTC
D gene: NA; V gene: TRBV5-1; J gene: TRBJ1-1; clone size: few; CDR3 protein: CASSLAYNTEAFF; CDR3 DNA: TGCGCCAGCAGCTTGGCGTATAACACTGAAGCTTTCTTT
D gene: TRBD1; V gene: TRBV5-1; J gene: TRBJ1-5; clone size: few; CDR3 protein: CASSKGQGAGQPQHF; CDR3 DNA: TGCGCCAGCAGCAAAGGACAGGGGGCTGGTCAGCCCCAGCATTTT
D gene: NA; V gene: TRBV18; J gene: TRBJ2-3; clone size: NA; CDR3 protein: CASSPPVFSTDTQYF; CDR3 DNA: TGTGCCAGCTCACCACCGGTATTTAGCACAGATACGCAGTATTTT
D gene: NA; V gene: TRBV18; J gene: TRBJ1-5; clone size: NA; CDR3 protein: CASSPSPPRGNQPQHF; CDR3 DNA: TGTGCCAGCTCACCATCCCCGCCCCGGGGCAATCAGCCCCAGCATTTT
D gene: TRBD2; V gene: TRBV10-3; J gene: TRBJ2-3; clone size: NA; CDR3 protein: CAISEFLAGWGTDTQYF; CDR3 DNA: TGTGCCATCAGTGAATTTTTAGCGGGGTGGGGCACAGATACGCAGTATTTT
D gene: NA; V gene: TRBV19; J gene: TRBJ2-7; clone size: few; CDR3 protein: CASSKRGPTYEQYF; CDR3 DNA: TGTGCCAGTAGTAAAAGGGGTCCGACCTACGAGCAGTACTTC
D gene: NA; V gene: TRBV19; J gene: TRBJ2-5; clone size: NA; CDR3 protein: CASSARWTANQETQYF; CDR3 DNA: TGTGCCAGTAGTGCGCGGTGGACGGCTAACCAAGAGACCCAGTACTTC
D gene: TRBD2; V gene: TRBV6-4; J gene: TRBJ2-3; clone size: NA; CDR3 protein: CASSEGLAGGRDTQYF; CDR3 DNA: TGTGCCAGCAGTGAGGGTCTAGCGGGGGGGCGAGATACGCAGTATTTT
D gene: NA; V gene: TRBV19; J gene: TRBJ2-2; clone size: NA; CDR3 protein: CASSIEGARNGELFF; CDR3 DNA: TGTGCCAGTAGTATAGAGGGGGCCAGGAACGGGGAGCTGTTTTTT
D gene: NA; V gene: TRBV15; J gene: TRBJ2-7; clone size: NA; CDR3 protein: CATSRVGAAYEQYF; CDR3 DNA: TGTGCCACCAGCAGGGTAGGGGCGGCCTACGAGCAGTACTTC
D gene: NA; V gene: TRBV21-1; J gene: TRBJ1-6; clone size: NA; CDR3 protein: CASRAPRPTTYNSPLHF; CDR3 DNA: TGTGCCAGCAGAGCCCCCCGGCCGACCACCTATAATTCACCCCTCCACTTT
D gene: NA; V gene: TRBV11-2; J gene: TRBJ2-5; clone size: NA; CDR3 protein: CASSLGAEQETQYF; CDR3 DNA: TGTGCCAGCAGCTTAGGGGCGGAGCAAGAGACCCAGTACTTC
D gene: NA; V gene: TRBV21-1; J gene: TRBJ2-2; clone size: NA; CDR3 protein: CASSKRGGELFF; CDR3 DNA: TGTGCCAGCAGCAAAAGGGGCGGGGAGCTGTTTTTT
D gene: NA; V gene: TRBV2; J gene: TRBJ1-5; clone size: few; CDR3 protein: CASGQEPQHF; CDR3 DNA: TGTGCCAGCGGCCAGGAGCCCCAGCATTTT
D gene: TRBD2; V gene: TRBV5-1; J gene: TRBJ2-1; clone size: NA; CDR3 protein: CASSPAGGYNEQFF; CDR3 DNA: TGCGCCAGCAGCCCTGCGGGGGGCTACAATGAGCAGTTCTTC
D gene: TRBD1; V gene: TRBV7-2; J gene: TRBJ1-5; clone size: NA; CDR3 protein: CASSEGTVQPQHF; CDR3 DNA: TGTGCCAGCAGCGAGGGGACAGTTCAGCCCCAGCATTTT